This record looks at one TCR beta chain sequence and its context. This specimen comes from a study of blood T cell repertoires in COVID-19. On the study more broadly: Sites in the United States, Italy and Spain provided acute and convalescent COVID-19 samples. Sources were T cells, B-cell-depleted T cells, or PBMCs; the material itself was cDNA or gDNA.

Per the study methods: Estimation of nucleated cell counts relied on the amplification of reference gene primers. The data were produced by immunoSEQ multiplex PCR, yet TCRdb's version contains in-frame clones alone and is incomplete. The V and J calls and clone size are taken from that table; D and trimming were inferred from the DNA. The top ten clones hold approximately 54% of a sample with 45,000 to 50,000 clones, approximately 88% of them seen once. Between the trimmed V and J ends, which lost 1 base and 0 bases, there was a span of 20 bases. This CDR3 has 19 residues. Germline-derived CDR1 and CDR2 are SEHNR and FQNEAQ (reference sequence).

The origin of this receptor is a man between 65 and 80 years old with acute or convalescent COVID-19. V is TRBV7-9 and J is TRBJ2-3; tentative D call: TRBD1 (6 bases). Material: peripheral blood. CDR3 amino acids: CASSLGAGDVFGSTDTQYF. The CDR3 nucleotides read TGTGCCAGCAGCTTAGGGGCAGGGGACGTGTTCGGGAGCACAGATACGCAGTATTTT. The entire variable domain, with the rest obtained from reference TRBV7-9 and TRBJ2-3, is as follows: DTGVSQNPRHKITKRGQNVTFRCDPISEHNRLYWYRQTLGQGPEFLTYFQNEAQLEKSRLLSDRFSAERPKGSFSTLEIQRTEQGDSAMYLCASSLGAGDVFGSTDTQYFGPGTRLTVL.